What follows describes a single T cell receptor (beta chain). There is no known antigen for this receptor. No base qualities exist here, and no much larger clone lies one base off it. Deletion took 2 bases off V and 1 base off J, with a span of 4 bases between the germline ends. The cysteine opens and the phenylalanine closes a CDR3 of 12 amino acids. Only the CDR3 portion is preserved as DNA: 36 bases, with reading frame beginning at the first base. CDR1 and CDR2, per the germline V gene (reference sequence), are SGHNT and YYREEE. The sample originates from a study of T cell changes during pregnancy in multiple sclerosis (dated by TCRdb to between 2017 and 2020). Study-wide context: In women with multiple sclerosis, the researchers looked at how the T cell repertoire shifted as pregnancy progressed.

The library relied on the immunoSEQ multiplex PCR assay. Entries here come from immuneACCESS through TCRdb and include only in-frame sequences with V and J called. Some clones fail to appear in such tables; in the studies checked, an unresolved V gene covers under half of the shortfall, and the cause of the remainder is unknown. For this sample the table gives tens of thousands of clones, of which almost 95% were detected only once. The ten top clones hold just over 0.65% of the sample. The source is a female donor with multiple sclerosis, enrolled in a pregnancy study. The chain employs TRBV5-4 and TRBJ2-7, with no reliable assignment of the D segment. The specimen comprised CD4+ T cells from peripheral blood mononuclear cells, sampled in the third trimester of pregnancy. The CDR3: CASSFTSYEQYF. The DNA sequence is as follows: TGTGCCAGCAGCTTCACTTCCTACGAGCAGTACTTC.